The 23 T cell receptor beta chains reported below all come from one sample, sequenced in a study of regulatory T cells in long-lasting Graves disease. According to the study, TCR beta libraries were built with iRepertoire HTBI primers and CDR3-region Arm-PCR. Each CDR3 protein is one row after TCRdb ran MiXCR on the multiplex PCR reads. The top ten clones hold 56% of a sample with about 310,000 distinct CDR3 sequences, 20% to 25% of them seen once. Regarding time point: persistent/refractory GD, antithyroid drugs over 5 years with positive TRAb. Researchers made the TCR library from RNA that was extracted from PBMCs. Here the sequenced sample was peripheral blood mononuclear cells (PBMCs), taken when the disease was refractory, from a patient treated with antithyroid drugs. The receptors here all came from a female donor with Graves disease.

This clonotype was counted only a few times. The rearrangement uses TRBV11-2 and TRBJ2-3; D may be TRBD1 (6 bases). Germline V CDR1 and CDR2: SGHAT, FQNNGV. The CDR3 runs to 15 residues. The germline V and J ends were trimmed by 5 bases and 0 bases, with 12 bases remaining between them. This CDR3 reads CASSGGGLSTDTQYF. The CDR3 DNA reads TGTGCCAGCAGCGGGGGCGGACTCAGCACAGATACGCAGTATTTT.

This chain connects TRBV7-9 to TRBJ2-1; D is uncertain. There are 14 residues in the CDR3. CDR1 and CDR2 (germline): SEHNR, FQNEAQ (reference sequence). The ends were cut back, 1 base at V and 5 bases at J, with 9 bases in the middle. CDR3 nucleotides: TGTGCCAGCAGCTTAGGGACGAACAACAATGAGCAGTTCTTC. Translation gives CASSLGTNNNEQFF.

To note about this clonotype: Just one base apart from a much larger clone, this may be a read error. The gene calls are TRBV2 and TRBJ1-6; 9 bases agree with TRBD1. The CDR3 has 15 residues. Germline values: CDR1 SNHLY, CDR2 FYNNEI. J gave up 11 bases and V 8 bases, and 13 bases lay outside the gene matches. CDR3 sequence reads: CASLPGQGMHPPLHF. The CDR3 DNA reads TGTGCCAGCTTGCCGGGACAGGGTATGCATCCACCCCTCCACTTT.

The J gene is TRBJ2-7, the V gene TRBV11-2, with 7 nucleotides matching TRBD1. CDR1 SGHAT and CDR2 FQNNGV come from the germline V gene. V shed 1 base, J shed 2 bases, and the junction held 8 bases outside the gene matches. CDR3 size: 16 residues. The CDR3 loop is CASSLGGTGETYEQYF. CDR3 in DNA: TGTGCCAGCAGCTTAGGCGGTACAGGGGAGACCTACGAGCAGTACTTC. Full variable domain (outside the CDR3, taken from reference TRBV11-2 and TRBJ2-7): EAGVAQSPRYKIIEKRQSVAFWCNPISGHATLYWYQQILGQGPKLLIQFQNNGVVDDSQLPKDRFSAERLKGVDSTLKIQPAKLEDSAVYLCASSLGGTGETYEQYFGPGTRLTVT.

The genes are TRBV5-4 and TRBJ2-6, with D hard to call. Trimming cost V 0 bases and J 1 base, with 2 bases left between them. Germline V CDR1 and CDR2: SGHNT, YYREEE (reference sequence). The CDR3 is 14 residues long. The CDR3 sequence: CASSLESGANVLTF. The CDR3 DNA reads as TGTGCCAGCAGCTTGGAGTCTGGGGCCAACGTCCTGACTTTC. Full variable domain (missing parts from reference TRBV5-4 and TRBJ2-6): ETGVTQSPTHLIKTRGQQVTLRCSSQSGHNTVSWYQQALGQGPQFIFQYYREEENGRGNFPPRFSGLQFPNYSSELNVNALELDDSALYLCASSLESGANVLTFGAGSRLTVL.

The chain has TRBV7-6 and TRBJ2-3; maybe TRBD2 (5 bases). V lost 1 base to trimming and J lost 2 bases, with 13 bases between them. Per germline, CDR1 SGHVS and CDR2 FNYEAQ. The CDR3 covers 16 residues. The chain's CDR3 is CASSLDPGSSTDTQYF. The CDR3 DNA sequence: TGTGCCAGCAGCTTAGATCCGGGGTCTTCCACAGATACGCAGTATTTT.

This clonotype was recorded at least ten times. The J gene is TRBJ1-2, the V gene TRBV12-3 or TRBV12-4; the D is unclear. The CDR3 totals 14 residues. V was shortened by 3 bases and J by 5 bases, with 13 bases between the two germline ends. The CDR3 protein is CASSFANRGYGYTF. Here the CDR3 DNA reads TGTGCCAGCAGTTTTGCGAACAGAGGTTATGGCTACACCTTC.

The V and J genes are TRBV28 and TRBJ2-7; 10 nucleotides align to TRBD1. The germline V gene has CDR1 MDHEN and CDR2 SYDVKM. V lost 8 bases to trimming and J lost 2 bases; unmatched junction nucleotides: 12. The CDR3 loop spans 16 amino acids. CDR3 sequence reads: CASQRAAGTGAYEQYF. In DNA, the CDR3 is TGTGCCAGCCAGCGCGCCGCCGGGACAGGGGCCTACGAGCAGTACTTC.

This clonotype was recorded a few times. CDR3 sequence: CASSLAASDVTYEQYF. The DNA for the CDR3 is TGTGCCAGCAGCTTAGCTGCTTCGGACGTCACCTACGAGCAGTACTTC. The chain is built from TRBV7-2 and TRBJ2-7; D call uncertain. Trimming pared 0 bases from V and 2 bases from J, leaving 14 bases between. The CDR3 runs 16 residues. The V gene's germline CDR1 is SGHTA and CDR2 FQGNSA. Supplemented by reference TRBV7-2 and TRBJ2-7, the full variable domain reads GAGVSQSPSNKVTEKGKDVELRCDPISGHTALYWYRQSLGQGLEFLIYFQGNSAPDKSGLPSDRFSAERTGGSVSTLTIQRTQQEDSAVYLCASSLAASDVTYEQYFGPGTRLTVT.

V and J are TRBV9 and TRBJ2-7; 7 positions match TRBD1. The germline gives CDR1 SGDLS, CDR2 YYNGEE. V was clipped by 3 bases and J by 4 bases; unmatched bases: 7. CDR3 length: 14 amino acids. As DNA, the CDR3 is TGTGCCAGCAGCGCGGGACAGACTATGTACGAGCAGTACTTC. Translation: CASSAGQTMYEQYF.

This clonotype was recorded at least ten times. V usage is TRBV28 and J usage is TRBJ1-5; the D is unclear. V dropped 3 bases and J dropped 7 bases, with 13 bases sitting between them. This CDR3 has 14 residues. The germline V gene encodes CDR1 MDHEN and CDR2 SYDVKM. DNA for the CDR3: TGTGCCAGCAGTTTTTCATCCGGGAACCAGCCCCAGCATTTT. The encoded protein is CASSFSSGNQPQHF.

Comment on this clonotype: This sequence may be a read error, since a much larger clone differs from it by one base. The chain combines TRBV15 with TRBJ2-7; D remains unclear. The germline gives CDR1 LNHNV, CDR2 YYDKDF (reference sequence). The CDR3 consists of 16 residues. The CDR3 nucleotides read TGTGCCACCAGCAGAGATCGGGCAGAGCTGGGCTACGAGCGGTACTTC. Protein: CATSRDRAELGYERYF.

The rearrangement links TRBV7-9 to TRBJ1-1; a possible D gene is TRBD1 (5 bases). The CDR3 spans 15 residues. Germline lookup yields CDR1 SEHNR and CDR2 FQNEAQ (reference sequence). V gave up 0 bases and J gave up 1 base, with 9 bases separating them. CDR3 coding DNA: TGTGCCAGCAGCTTAGCGGGGCGAGGGAACACTGAAGCTTTCTTT. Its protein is CASSLAGRGNTEAFF. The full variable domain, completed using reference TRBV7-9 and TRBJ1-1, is DTGVSQNPRHKITKRGQNVTFRCDPISEHNRLYWYRQTLGQGPEFLTYFQNEAQLEKSRLLSDRFSAERPKGSFSTLEIQRTEQGDSAMYLCASSLAGRGNTEAFFGQGTRLTVV.

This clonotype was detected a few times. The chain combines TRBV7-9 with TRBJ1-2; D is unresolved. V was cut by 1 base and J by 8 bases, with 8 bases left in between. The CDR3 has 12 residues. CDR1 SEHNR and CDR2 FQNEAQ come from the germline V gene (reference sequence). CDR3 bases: TGTGCCAGCAGCTTAGTTTCTTGGGGCTACACCTTC. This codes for CASSLVSWGYTF.

CDR3 sequence reads: CASTRSTGFETQYF. CDR3 coding DNA: TGTGCCAGCACCAGATCAACAGGGTTCGAGACCCAGTACTTC. The chain employs TRBV6-2 or TRBV6-3 and TRBJ2-5; the D gene is possibly TRBD1 (6 bases). This CDR3 contains 14 residues. Germline CDR1 is MNHEY and CDR2 is SVGEGT. V lost 7 bases and J lost 5, with 17 bases in between.

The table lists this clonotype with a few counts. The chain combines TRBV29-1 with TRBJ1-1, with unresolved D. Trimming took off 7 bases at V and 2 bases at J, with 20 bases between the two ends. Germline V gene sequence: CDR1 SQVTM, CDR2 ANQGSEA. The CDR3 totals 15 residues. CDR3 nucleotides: TGCAGCGGTGTAGAGACACCCTATGGAAACACTGAAGCTTTCTTT. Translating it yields CSGVETPYGNTEAFF.

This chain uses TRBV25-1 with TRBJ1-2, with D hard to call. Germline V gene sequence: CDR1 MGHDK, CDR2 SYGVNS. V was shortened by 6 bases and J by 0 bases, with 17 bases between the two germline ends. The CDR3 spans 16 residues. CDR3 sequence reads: CASSRGGSTANYGYTF. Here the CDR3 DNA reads TGTGCCAGCAGCCGAGGAGGCAGCACAGCTAACTATGGCTACACCTTC.

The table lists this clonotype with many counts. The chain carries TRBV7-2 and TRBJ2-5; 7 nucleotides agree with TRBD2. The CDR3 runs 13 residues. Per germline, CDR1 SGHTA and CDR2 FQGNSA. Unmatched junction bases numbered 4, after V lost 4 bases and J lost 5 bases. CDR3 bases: TGTGCCAGCAGCTGGGAGGGGTGGGAGACCCAGTACTTC. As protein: CASSWEGWETQYF. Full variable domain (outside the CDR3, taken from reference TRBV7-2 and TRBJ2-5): GAGVSQSPSNKVTEKGKDVELRCDPISGHTALYWYRQSLGQGLEFLIYFQGNSAPDKSGLPSDRFSAERTGGSVSTLTIQRTQQEDSAVYLCASSWEGWETQYFGPGTRLLVL.

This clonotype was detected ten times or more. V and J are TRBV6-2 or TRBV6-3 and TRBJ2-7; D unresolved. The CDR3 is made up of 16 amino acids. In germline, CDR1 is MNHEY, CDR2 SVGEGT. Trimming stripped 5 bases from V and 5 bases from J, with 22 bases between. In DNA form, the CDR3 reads TGTGCCAGCAGTCCCCCTAGACCTCAACTAAGCGACGAGCAGTACTTC. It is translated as CASSPPRPQLSDEQYF.

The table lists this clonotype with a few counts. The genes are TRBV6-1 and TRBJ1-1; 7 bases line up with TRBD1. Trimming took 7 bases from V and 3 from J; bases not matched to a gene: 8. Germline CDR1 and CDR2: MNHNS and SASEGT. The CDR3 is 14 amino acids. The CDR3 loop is CASTPTGDHTEAFF. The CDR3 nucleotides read TGTGCCAGCACCCCTACAGGGGATCACACTGAAGCTTTCTTT.

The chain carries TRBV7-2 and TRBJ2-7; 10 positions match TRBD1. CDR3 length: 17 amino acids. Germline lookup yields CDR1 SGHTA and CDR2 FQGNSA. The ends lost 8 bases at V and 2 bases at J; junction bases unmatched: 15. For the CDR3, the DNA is TGTGCCAGCTCTCCCCTGGCCGGGACAGGGGATCCCTACGAGCAGTACTTC. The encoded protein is CASSPLAGTGDPYEQYF.

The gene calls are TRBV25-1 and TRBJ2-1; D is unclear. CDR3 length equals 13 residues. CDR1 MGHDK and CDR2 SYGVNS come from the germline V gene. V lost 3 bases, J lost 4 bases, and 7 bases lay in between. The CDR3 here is CASSDTDYNEQFF. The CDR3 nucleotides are TGTGCCAGCAGTGACACTGATTACAATGAGCAGTTCTTC.

The CDR3 spells CSAPGLAYEQYF. DNA for the CDR3: TGCAGTGCCCCGGGACTAGCCTACGAGCAGTACTTC. The chain is built from TRBV20-1 and TRBJ2-7; 8 nucleotides agree with TRBD2. The CDR3 extends over 12 amino acids. CDR1 is DFQATT, CDR2 SNEGSKA, per germline (reference sequence). J gave up 2 bases and V 6 bases, and 3 bases lay outside the gene matches.